This entry lists 7 T cell receptor beta chains sequenced from one sample in a study of CD8 T cells in Susac syndrome. The authors reverse transcribed about 0.5 to 1 ug RNA with random hexamers. Each CDR3 protein gets one entry after TCRdb re-called the immunoSEQ multiplex PCR reads with MiXCR. The sample includes approximately 100,000 distinct CDR3 sequences, around 90% of them seen just once. The sample taken for sequencing was CD4+ T cells from PBMCs. The source of these receptors is a human donor in good health.

The V call is TRBV12-3 or TRBV12-4, the J call TRBJ2-7, with D possibly being TRBD1 (6 bases). V was shortened by 8 bases and J by 5 bases, with 13 bases between the two germline ends. The CDR3 consists of 12 residues. This chain's CDR3 is CASRPQGNEQYF. CDR3 bases: TGTGCCAGCCGCCCCCAGGGGAACGAGCAGTACTTC.

The chain joins TRBV19 to TRBJ2-3, with 8 bases aligning to TRBD2. The CDR3 runs to 15 residues. From germline, CDR1 is LNHDA and CDR2 SQIVND (reference sequence). V was pared by 7 bases and J by 0 bases, with 6 bases of the junction left unmatched. Here the CDR3 DNA reads TGTGCCAGTAAATCGGGACTAGTTAGCACAGATACGCAGTATTTT. Protein sequence: CASKSGLVSTDTQYF.

This clonotype was observed a single time. This chain links TRBV7-2 with TRBJ2-5; D is unclear. Trimming took off 0 bases at V and 2 bases at J, with 4 bases between the two ends. This CDR3 comprises 13 residues. The germline CDR1 and CDR2 sequences are SGHTA and FQGNSA. The CDR3 coding sequence is TGTGCCAGCAGCTTAGCCCGGCAAGAGACCCAGTACTTC. This codes for CASSLARQETQYF.

V is TRBV4-1 and J is TRBJ2-3, with TRBD2 matching 8 bases. J was trimmed by 0 bases and V by 1 base; bases with no gene match: 3. The length of the CDR3 is 16 residues. Looked up from germline, CDR1 is MGHRA and CDR2 is YSYEKL. DNA for the CDR3: TGCGCCAGCAGCCAAGGGAGGACTAGCAGCACAGATACGCAGTATTTT. As protein: CASSQGRTSSTDTQYF.

CDR3 residues: CASSLDKIMNTEAFF. CDR3 in DNA: TGTGCCAGCAGCTTGGACAAGATCATGAACACTGAAGCTTTCTTT. The genes are TRBV5-4 and TRBJ1-1; no reliable D call. Germline CDR1 SGHNT, CDR2 YYREEE (reference sequence). The CDR3 covers 15 residues. The V end was cut by 0 bases, the J end by 0 bases, with 9 bases between.

The chain uses TRBV20-1 and TRBJ1-6, with 7 positions matching TRBD1. The CDR3 has 17 residues. V shed 1 base and J 7 bases; nucleotides not matched to a gene: 13. Germline values: CDR1 DFQATT, CDR2 SNEGSKA (reference sequence). The CDR3 sequence is CSARALTQQGWNSPLHF. CDR3 nucleotide sequence: TGCAGTGCTAGAGCCCTCACCCAACAGGGGTGGAATTCACCCCTCCACTTT.

V usage is TRBV6-2 or TRBV6-3 and J usage is TRBJ1-6, with D unclear. Per the germline V gene, CDR1 is MNHEY and CDR2 is SVGEGT. The CDR3 contains 16 residues. V was cut by 2 bases and J by 7 bases, with 15 bases left in between. DNA of the CDR3: TGTGCCAGCAGTTACCCGGAGGGAGGCTGGAATTCACCCCTCCACTTT. Protein sequence: CASSYPEGGWNSPLHF.